The 23 T cell receptor beta chains presented below share a single source sample, sequenced in a study of OX40 agonist ivuxolimab in advanced cancers. Sequencing used immunoSEQ multiplex PCR; TCRdb keeps in-frame clones, though not all of them. This sample has tens of thousands of clones; roughly 88% occur once, and the top ten carry 11%. Here the sequenced sample was CD4+ or CD8+ T cells sorted from blood, taken in a trial of the OX40 agonist ivuxolimab. These receptors all come from an adult with an advanced solid tumor such as melanoma, head and neck, liver or kidney cancer.

This clone was counted a single time. The chain uses TRBV2 and TRBJ1-1; D call uncertain. Germline V CDR1 and CDR2: SNHLY, FYNNEI. Trimming removed 5 bases from V and 6 bases from J, with 13 bases in between. CDR3 length: 13 amino acids. The CDR3 loop reads CASSQEVGAEAFF. The CDR3 DNA reads TGTGCCAGCAGTCAGGAGGTTGGGGCTGAAGCTTTCTTT.

The gene calls are TRBV27 and TRBJ1-1; D is unresolved. The CDR3 covers 13 residues. Looked up from germline, CDR1 is MNHEY and CDR2 is SMNVEV (reference sequence). Trimming removed 2 bases at V and 2 bases at J, with 6 bases between. CDR3 region: CASSLVVNTEAFF. The CDR3 DNA sequence: TGTGCCAGCAGTTTAGTAGTCAACACTGAAGCTTTCTTT.

The chain joins TRBV7-9 to TRBJ2-5; D is ambiguous. V lost 1 base to trimming and J lost 1 base, with 7 bases between them. Per germline, CDR1 SEHNR and CDR2 FQNEAQ (reference sequence). This CDR3 spans 14 amino acids. This chain's CDR3 is CASSLDQFQETQYF. The DNA of the CDR3 is TGTGCCAGCAGCTTAGACCAGTTCCAAGAGACCCAGTACTTC. The variable domain in full, completed from reference TRBV7-9 and TRBJ2-5, reads DTGVSQNPRHKITKRGQNVTFRCDPISEHNRLYWYRQTLGQGPEFLTYFQNEAQLEKSRLLSDRFSAERPKGSFSTLEIQRTEQGDSAMYLCASSLDQFQETQYFGPGTRLLVL.

This chain connects TRBV4-3 to TRBJ2-3; TRBD2 aligns across 11 bases. V was clipped by 1 base and J by 2 bases; unmatched bases: 5. The CDR3 extends over 17 amino acids. Germline V CDR1 and CDR2: LGHNA, YSLEER. CDR3 loop: CASSQGLAGGNTDTQYF. CDR3 coding DNA: TGCGCCAGCAGCCAAGGTCTAGCGGGAGGAAACACAGATACGCAGTATTTT.

V is TRBV29-1 and J is TRBJ1-2; the match to TRBD1 covers 8 bases. With V trimmed by 5 bases and J by 4 bases, 6 bases remained unmatched. The germline gives CDR1 SQVTM, CDR2 ANQGSEA. The CDR3 loop spans 13 amino acids. DNA of the CDR3: TGCAGCGTTCCAAAGGACAGGGTCTATGGCTACACCTTC. This translates into CSVPKDRVYGYTF.

A single count supports this clone. This chain uses TRBV6-5 with TRBJ1-1, with D possibly TRBD1 on 6 matching bases. Between the trimmed V and J ends, which lost 0 bases and 5 bases, there was a span of 16 bases. Germline CDR1 and CDR2: MNHEY and SVGAGI. This CDR3 contains 16 residues. This CDR3 reads CASSYSALRGGTEAFF. For the CDR3, the DNA is TGTGCCAGCAGTTACTCGGCTTTGCGAGGGGGAACTGAAGCTTTCTTT.

The V gene is TRBV11-3, the J gene TRBJ1-1, with 8 bases identical to TRBD1. This CDR3 contains 14 residues. The trim removed 1 base at V and 4 bases at J, leaving 2 bases unmatched. Germline lookup yields CDR1 SGHNT and CDR2 YENEEA. For the CDR3, the DNA is TGTGCCAGCAGCTTAGGGACAGGGAGCACTGAAGCTTTCTTT. This translates into CASSLGTGSTEAFF.

The rearrangement joins TRBV7-9 to TRBJ1-1; D gene unclear. V was trimmed by 1 base and J by 5 bases, leaving 5 bases between them. This CDR3 contains 12 residues. Germline V gives CDR1 SEHNR, CDR2 FQNEAQ (reference sequence). The CDR3 is CASSLGVTEAFF. The CDR3 DNA is TGTGCCAGCAGCTTAGGGGTAACTGAAGCTTTCTTT.

The chain employs TRBV14 and TRBJ2-1, with 9 bases aligning to TRBD1. The CDR3 totals 15 residues. Losses at the gene ends were 4 bases for V and 12 bases for J; bases not matched to a gene: 13. The germline V gene encodes CDR1 SGHDN and CDR2 FVKESK. CDR3 amino acids: CASSPRDRAGKGQFF. In nucleotides, the CDR3 is TGTGCCAGCAGCCCGAGGGACAGGGCTGGAAAGGGGCAGTTCTTC.

The chain recombines TRBV5-1 with TRBJ1-1; possibly TRBD1 for D (5 bases). The V gene's germline CDR1 is SGHRS and CDR2 YFSETQ. This CDR3 is 17 amino acids long. The germline V and J ends were trimmed by 0 bases and 1 base, with 16 bases remaining between them. CDR3 sequence: CASSLAGAGWGNTEAFF. For the CDR3, the DNA is TGCGCCAGCAGCTTGGCTGGGGCAGGGTGGGGGAACACTGAAGCTTTCTTT.

The CDR3, as DNA: TGTGCCAGCAGCACCGCGGAGGGCTCCGAGCAGTACGTC. Residues: CASSTAEGSEQYV. The chain couples TRBV11-2 to TRBJ2-7, with a tentative D call TRBD2 (6 bases). With 5 bases removed from V and 6 bases from J, the gap between germline ends came to 14 bases. Germline V gene data show CDR1 as SGHAT and CDR2 as FQNNGV. The CDR3 is made up of 13 amino acids.

V is TRBV13 and J is TRBJ1-2; D might be TRBD1 (5 bases). V was trimmed by 4 bases and J by 7 bases, leaving 13 bases between them. CDR1 and CDR2 (germline): PRHDT, FYEKMQ (reference sequence). The CDR3 spans 13 residues. The CDR3 nucleotides are TGTGCCAGCAGCTCCGACAGTAGCGGTGGCTACACCTTC. It codes for CASSSDSSGGYTF.

This clone was counted a few times. V gene TRBV9 combines with J gene TRBJ2-1; D perhaps matches TRBD2 (6 bases). CDR3 length: 16 residues. Germline lookup yields CDR1 SGDLS and CDR2 YYNGEE. V lost 4 bases and J 0 bases, leaving 14 bases between the germline ends. CDR3 sequence (DNA): TGTGCCAGCAGCCGGGGAGGTAGCTCCTCCTACAATGAGCAGTTCTTC. This translates into CASSRGGSSSYNEQFF.

The rearrangement joins TRBV10-3 to TRBJ2-5; D might be TRBD2 (5 bases). V gave up 4 bases and J gave up 5 bases, with 14 bases separating them. The V gene's germline CDR1 is ENHRY and CDR2 SYGVKD. The CDR3 sequence is 14 residues long. CDR3 region: CAISGGPPGETQYF. The CDR3 region has the DNA TGTGCCATCAGTGGAGGGCCCCCCGGGGAGACCCAGTACTTC.

V is TRBV5-5 and J is TRBJ1-2; 7 nucleotides match TRBD1. Germline assignment: CDR1 SGHKS and CDR2 YYEKEE (reference sequence). Germline trimming cut 6 bases from V and 7 bases from J; bases unmatched to any gene: 9. The CDR3 runs to 13 residues. This CDR3 reads CASTFTGVGGYTF. Here the CDR3 DNA reads TGTGCCAGCACCTTCACAGGGGTGGGTGGCTACACCTTC. The full variable domain, completed using reference TRBV5-5 and TRBJ1-2, is DAGVTQSPTHLIKTRGQQVTLRCSPISGHKSVSWYQQVLGQGPQFIFQYYEKEERGRGNFPDRFSARQFPNYSSELNVNALLLGDSALYLCASTFTGVGGYTFGSGTRLTVV.

There are a few counts of this clone. This chain connects TRBV6-1 to TRBJ1-1, with D possibly TRBD1 on 5 matching bases. Per germline, CDR1 MNHNS and CDR2 SASEGT. Trimming shortened V by 4 bases and J by 1 base, and 10 bases separated the two germline ends. The CDR3 consists of 14 residues. This CDR3 reads CASSGYGGNTEAFF. Here the CDR3 DNA reads TGTGCCAGCAGTGGTTATGGGGGGAACACTGAAGCTTTCTTT.

The rearrangement links TRBV6-6 to TRBJ1-3; D is undetermined. Germline V CDR1 and CDR2: MNHNY, SVGAGI (reference sequence). The V gene lost 7 bases and the J gene lost 0 bases, with 4 bases spanning the gap. This CDR3 has 12 residues. In DNA form, the CDR3 reads TGTGCCAGCACAATCTCTGGAAACACCATATATTTT. It encodes CASTISGNTIYF.

V is TRBV9 and J is TRBJ2-1; the D call may be TRBD1 or TRBD2 (7 bases each). The CDR3 has 13 amino acids. The germline V and J ends were trimmed by 4 bases and 8 bases, with 13 bases remaining between them. Germline CDR1 SGDLS, CDR2 YYNGEE. The CDR3 loop reads CASSIPGGDEQFF. The CDR3 region has the DNA TGTGCCAGCAGCATTCCAGGGGGGGATGAGCAGTTCTTC.

This clone is categorized as medium-sized. This chain links TRBV4-1 with TRBJ1-3; D uncertain. This CDR3 has 15 residues. V lost 0 bases, J lost 3 bases, and 9 bases lay in between. The germline CDR1 and CDR2 sequences are MGHRA and YSYEKL. The CDR3 loop reads CASSQDRSNGNTIYF. Here the CDR3 DNA reads TGCGCCAGCAGCCAAGACAGGTCTAATGGAAACACCATATATTTT.

This chain joins TRBV27 and TRBJ2-5; 7 bases line up with TRBD2. The CDR3 runs 15 residues. Germline values: CDR1 MNHEY, CDR2 SMNVEV (reference sequence). The J segment lost 5 bases and the V segment lost 3 bases, leaving 9 bases of the junction unmatched. As DNA, the CDR3 is TGTGCCAGCAGTTTTGGAGGGAGGGCCGGTGAGACCCAGTACTTC. Protein: CASSFGGRAGETQYF.

V usage is TRBV29-1 and J usage is TRBJ2-7; no reliable D call. The CDR3 extends over 12 amino acids. The V gene's germline CDR1 is SQVTM and CDR2 ANQGSEA. V was pared by 1 base and J by 4 bases, with 8 bases between. This CDR3 reads CSVEVQAYEQYF. The CDR3 DNA follows: TGCAGCGTTGAAGTCCAAGCATACGAGCAGTACTTC.

The chain is built from TRBV27 and TRBJ2-2; possible D gene TRBD2, 7 bases. With 2 bases removed from V and 4 bases from J, the gap between germline ends came to 11 bases. CDR3 length equals 15 residues. Germline CDR1 reads MNHEY; CDR2 reads SMNVEV (reference sequence). The CDR3: CASSLGGAGTGELFF. CDR3 nucleotide sequence: TGTGCCAGCAGTTTAGGGGGGGCCGGCACCGGGGAGCTGTTTTTT.

The J gene is TRBJ2-2, the V gene TRBV10-3, with a tentative D call TRBD2 (5 bases). This CDR3 contains 15 residues. Trimming took 0 bases from V and 5 from J, leaving 10 bases between them. Germline assignment: CDR1 ENHRY and CDR2 SYGVKD. CDR3 nucleotide sequence: TGTGCCATCAGTGAGTCGGCCGGGGAAACCGGGGAGCTGTTTTTT. This codes for CAISESAGETGELFF.